The 9 T cell receptor beta chains presented below share a single source sample, sequenced in a study of T-cell reconstitution after alpha-beta-depleted transplantation in children. During its preparation, the TCRbeta library received unique molecular identifiers. TCRdb itself ran the PCR reads through MiXCR, one entry per CDR3 protein. This table has fewer than 550,000 distinct CDR3 sequences, 11% appearing once. This specimen was PBMCs from the stem cell graft donor, taken from the stem cell graft. The source is a human donor who donated a stem cell graft to a child with acute myeloid leukemia.

The rearrangement joins TRBV20-1 to TRBJ2-7, with unresolved D. V shed 5 bases and J shed 0 bases, with 14 bases lying between them. In germline, CDR1 is DFQATT, CDR2 SNEGSKA (reference sequence). This CDR3 region has 14 residues. The CDR3 DNA reads TGCAGTGCTCCCCGGAGCGCGAGCTCCTACGAGCAGTACTTC. As protein: CSAPRSASSYEQYF.

This chain uses TRBV12-3 or TRBV12-4 with TRBJ2-1; 9 nucleotides agree with TRBD1. Trimming took 5 bases from V and 0 from J; bases not matched to a gene: 8. This CDR3 comprises 17 residues. The CDR3: CASSTLIQGASYNEQFF. In DNA form, the CDR3 reads TGTGCCAGCAGTACCCTAATACAGGGGGCCTCCTACAATGAGCAGTTCTTC.

This chain uses TRBV12-3 or TRBV12-4 with TRBJ2-1; TRBD2 might be the D (7 bases). There are 16 residues in the CDR3. Between the trimmed V and J ends, which lost 9 bases and 6 bases, there was a span of 24 bases. This chain's CDR3 is CASSRVASGEGNEQFF. For the CDR3, the DNA is TGTGCCAGTAGTCGTGTAGCGTCAGGGGAGGGCAATGAGCAGTTCTTC.

The rearrangement links TRBV2 to TRBJ1-4, with D perhaps TRBD1 (6 bases). CDR3 length: 15 amino acids. The germline CDR1 and CDR2 sequences are SNHLY and FYNNEI. Trimming took off 8 bases at V and 3 bases at J, with 16 bases between the two ends. The CDR3 reads CASAPRGASNEKLFF. The CDR3 DNA is TGTGCCAGCGCTCCTCGGGGGGCGTCTAATGAAAAACTGTTTTTT.

This clonotype was detected many times. The chain employs TRBV24-1 and TRBJ2-2; 7 bases fit TRBD1. V was clipped by 3 bases and J by 2 bases; unmatched bases: 5. The CDR3 is made up of 16 amino acids. Germline CDR1 is KGHDR and CDR2 is SFDVKD. As DNA, the CDR3 is TGTGCCACCAGTGATCCCGGACAGGCCAACACCGGGGAGCTGTTTTTT. As protein: CATSDPGQANTGELFF.

The V call is TRBV5-5, the J call TRBJ2-3; 9 bases agree with TRBD2. The CDR3 sequence is 14 residues long. J gave up 4 bases and V 4 bases, and 4 bases lay outside the gene matches. Germline V CDR1 and CDR2: SGHKS, YYEKEE (reference sequence). The CDR3 sequence is CASSPTSGADTQYF. The CDR3 nucleotides are TGTGCCAGCAGCCCGACTAGCGGAGCAGATACGCAGTATTTT. Combining the CDR3 with reference TRBV5-5 and TRBJ2-3 gives the whole variable domain DAGVTQSPTHLIKTRGQQVTLRCSPISGHKSVSWYQQVLGQGPQFIFQYYEKEERGRGNFPDRFSARQFPNYSSELNVNALLLGDSALYLCASSPTSGADTQYFGPGTRLTVL.

This clonotype was counted at least ten times. The chain recombines TRBV9 with TRBJ2-3, with TRBD2 matching 12 bases. The CDR3 runs 14 residues. CDR1 is SGDLS and CDR2 is YYNGEE in the germline V gene. V lost 8 bases and J lost 5; bases outside the gene matches: 6. CDR3 in DNA: TGTGCCAGTACTAGCGGGAGGAACAAAGATACGCAGTATTTT. Translated, it gives CASTSGRNKDTQYF.

This clonotype showed up many times. V and J are TRBV5-6 and TRBJ1-1; TRBD1 agrees at 8 bases. This CDR3 spans 14 amino acids. Germline CDR1 reads SGHDT; CDR2 reads YYEEEE. J was trimmed by 5 bases and V by 4 bases; bases with no gene match: 7. The CDR3 DNA reads as TGTGCCAGCAGCGAGACAGGGGTTGGGACTGAAGCTTTCTTT. Translated, it gives CASSETGVGTEAFF.

The genes are TRBV7-9 and TRBJ1-1; D uncertain. This CDR3 region has 12 residues. Germline CDR1 and CDR2: SEHNR and FQNEAQ (reference sequence). V gave up 4 bases and J gave up 0 bases, with 3 bases separating them. The CDR3 DNA reads as TGTGCCAGCAGCTCAGTGAACACTGAAGCTTTCTTT. Residues: CASSSVNTEAFF.